A selection of T cell receptor beta chains follows, all from one sample in a study of shared clonotypes between healthy human individuals. TCRdb's copy holds only in-frame clones and misses some; the assay was immunoSEQ multiplex PCR. Here the sample spans about 2.3 million clones, about nine tenths being singletons. The sequenced material came from naive CD4+ T cells from PBMCs. The origin of the receptors is a man aged 18-30 years in good health. Some clones in this sample may be carry-over from other donors' samples. CDR3s leave out the opening cysteine and the closing phenylalanine or tryptophan. A D gene is named only where the DNA matches it firmly.

>TRBD1|12|TRBJ2-6|TRBV2
ASSIQGAGDVLT
>NA|11|TRBJ1-1|TRBV6-6
ASSGGRNTEAF
>NA|12|TRBJ1-5|TRBV5-5
ASSLTGLHQPQH
>NA|12|TRBJ2-3|TRBV6-6
ASSLPRRGDTQY
>NA|11|TRBJ2-1|TRBV11-2
ASSLDRGDEQF
>NA|11|TRBJ2-3|TRBV28
ASSLGGTDTQY
>NA|13|TRBJ2-7|TRBV11-2
ASSPAAGHSYEQY
>NA|12|TRBJ1-1|TRBV4-1
ASSDTTSGTQAF
>NA|13|TRBJ2-7|TRBV5-4
ASSLYGDSPYEQY
>NA|14|TRBJ1-5|TRBV28
ASSVEQGLGNQPQH
>NA|14|TRBJ2-2|TRBV7-2
ASSYSGLANTGELF
>NA|17|TRBJ1-4|TRBV27
ASSLVAGDVGPTNEKLF
>TRBD1|12|TRBJ2-1|TRBV5-1
ASSFGTVYNEQF
>TRBD1|15|TRBJ1-4|TRBV28
ASSSPPGGQANEKLF
>TRBD1|12|TRBJ1-1|TRBV19
ASSKQGLMAEAF
>NA|14|TRBJ1-1|TRBV9
ASSAQIVQGNTEAF
>TRBD1|15|TRBJ1-2|TRBV7-2
AGSRGPWGQDHYGYT
>TRBD1|14|TRBJ2-3|TRBV28
ASSSSAGGLTDTQY
>NA|11|TRBJ1-2|TRBV18
ASSPIRDDGYT
>NA|12|TRBJ1-5|TRBV2
ASSEAVEHQPQH
>NA|14|TRBJ2-3|TRBV6-6
ASSEDFYGGTDTQY
>TRBD1|13|TRBJ1-3|TRBV9
ASSVSTGGKDTIY
>TRBD1|12|TRBJ2-7|TRBV5-4
ASSGGDREYEQY
>NA|13|TRBJ1-4|TRBV6-5
ASSYSRLRNEKLF
>NA|14|TRBJ1-5|TRBV6-5
ASSYSSGFDNQPQH
>TRBD1|12|TRBJ1-1|TRBV28
ASSTDRGDTEAF